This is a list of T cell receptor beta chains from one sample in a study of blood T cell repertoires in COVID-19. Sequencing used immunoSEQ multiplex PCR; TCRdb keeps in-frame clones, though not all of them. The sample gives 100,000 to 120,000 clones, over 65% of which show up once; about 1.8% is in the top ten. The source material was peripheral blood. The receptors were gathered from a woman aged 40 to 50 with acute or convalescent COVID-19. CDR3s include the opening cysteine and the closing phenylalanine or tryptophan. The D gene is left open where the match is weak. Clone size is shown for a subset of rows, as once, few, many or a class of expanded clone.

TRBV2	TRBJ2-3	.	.	TGTGCCAGCAGAGCAGGGGTTACTAGCACAGATACGCAGTATTTT	CASRAGVTSTDTQYF
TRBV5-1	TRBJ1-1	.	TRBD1	TGCGCCAGCAGCCAACAGGGGGCGAACACTGAAGCTTTCTTT	CASSQQGANTEAFF
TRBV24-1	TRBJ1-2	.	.	TGTGCCACCAGTGCGGCCGACAGCCTTGAAGGCTACACCTTC	CATSAADSLEGYTF
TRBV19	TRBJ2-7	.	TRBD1	TGTGCCAGTAGTATATGGGCAGGGGGCACCGACGAGCAGTACTTC	CASSIWAGGTDEQYF
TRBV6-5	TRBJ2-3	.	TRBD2	TGTGCCATCCTCAAAAGCGGGGGCACAGATACGCAGTATTTT	CAILKSGGTDTQYF
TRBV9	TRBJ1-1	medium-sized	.	TGTGCCAGCAGCAGAAGCAGGGGCCGGAACACTGAAGCTTTCTTT	CASSRSRGRNTEAFF
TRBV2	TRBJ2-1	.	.	TGTGCCAGCAGCTATACAGGTAACGAGCAGTTCTTC	CASSYTGNEQFF
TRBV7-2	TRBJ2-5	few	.	TGTGCCAGCAGCTCCGGGTCCCAAGAGACCCAGTACTTC	CASSSGSQETQYF
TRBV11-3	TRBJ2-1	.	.	TGTGCCAGCAGCTTAGACAGGGCCTCCTACAATGAGCAGTTCTTC	CASSLDRASYNEQFF
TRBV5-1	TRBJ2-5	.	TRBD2	TGCGCCAGCAGCTCCCGGGAGGAAGGGACCCAGTACTTC	CASSSREEGTQYF
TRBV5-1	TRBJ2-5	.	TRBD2	TGCGCCAGCAGCCTTAGCGGGGGGGCCCAAGAGACCCAGTACTTC	CASSLSGGAQETQYF
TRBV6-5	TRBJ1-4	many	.	TGTGCCACTTCGGCCAGCGGAACTAATGAAAAACTGTTTTTT	CATSASGTNEKLFF
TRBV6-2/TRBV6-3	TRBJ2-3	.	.	TGTGCCAGCAGTACCCGGCTGACAGCCTTCACAGATACGCAGTATTTT	CASSTRLTAFTDTQYF
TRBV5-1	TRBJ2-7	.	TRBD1	TGCGCCAGCAGACTTGGGACAGGGGGGGAGCAGTACTTC	CASRLGTGGEQYF
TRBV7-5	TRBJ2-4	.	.	TGTGTCAGAAGCCCTAAGGGGGCTACCAAAAACATTCAGTACTTC	CVRSPKGATKNIQYF
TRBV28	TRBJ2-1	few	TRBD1	TGTGCCAGCAGTTTCCACGGGACAGGGGGCGGTGAGCAGTTCTTC	CASSFHGTGGGEQFF
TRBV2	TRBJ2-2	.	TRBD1	TGTGCCGGTACTCACCGGGACAGGACCACCGGGGAGCTGTTTTTT	CAGTHRDRTTGELFF
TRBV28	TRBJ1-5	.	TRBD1	TGTGCCAGCAGCCTCAGCCTGGGACAGGGGCGCAATCAGCCCCAGCATTTT	CASSLSLGQGRNQPQHF
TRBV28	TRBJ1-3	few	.	TGTGCCAGTGGGGCAGTGACCTCTGGAAACACCATATATTTT	CASGAVTSGNTIYF
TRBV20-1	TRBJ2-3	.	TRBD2	TGCAGTGCTAGTAGGTCTAGCGGTAACACAGATACGCAGTATTTT	CSASRSSGNTDTQYF
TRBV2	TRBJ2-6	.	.	TGTGCCAGCAAGGGAGCTGGGGCCAACGTCCTGACTTTC	CASKGAGANVLTF
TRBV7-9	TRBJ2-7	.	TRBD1	TGTGCCAGCAGCTTAGTGGGACAGGGGAGGACCTACGAGCAGTACTTC	CASSLVGQGRTYEQYF
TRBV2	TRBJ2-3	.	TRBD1	TGTGCCAGCAGTTGGGACAGGGGGGAGAGATTT	CASSWDRGERF
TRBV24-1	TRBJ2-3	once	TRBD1	TGTGCCACCAGTGATCCCCAGACAGGGCTTGCAGATACGCAGTATTTT	CATSDPQTGLADTQYF
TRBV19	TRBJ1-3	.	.	TGTGCCAGTGAGGCTGGAAACACCATATATTTT	CASEAGNTIYF
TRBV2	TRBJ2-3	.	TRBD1	TGTGCCAGCAGACGGGACAGGGTGGGGGACACAGATACGCAGTATTTT	CASRRDRVGDTDTQYF
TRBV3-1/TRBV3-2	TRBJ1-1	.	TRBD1	TGTGCCAGCAGCCGTGGGACAGCTATGAACACTGAAGCTTTCTTT	CASSRGTAMNTEAFF
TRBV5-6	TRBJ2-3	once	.	TGTGCCAGCAGCTCCTACTCGCGGCGGGGCGCCGGCACAGATACGCAGTATTTT	CASSSYSRRGAGTDTQYF
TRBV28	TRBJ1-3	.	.	TGTGCCAGCACGGGACAAGGAGGCTATCCTGGAAACACCATATATTTT	CASTGQGGYPGNTIYF
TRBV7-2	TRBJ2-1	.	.	TGTGCCAGCAGCCCTCCGGGACAAGGTTACAATGAGCAGTTCTTC	CASSPPGQGYNEQFF
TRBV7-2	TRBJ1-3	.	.	TGTGCCAGCAGCTTCCCCCAATCTGGAAACACCATATATTTT	CASSFPQSGNTIYF
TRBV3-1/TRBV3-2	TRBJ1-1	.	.	TGTGCCAGCAGCCTTCGGGGGGCCCCGAACACTGAAGCTTTCTTT	CASSLRGAPNTEAFF
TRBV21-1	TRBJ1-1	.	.	TGTGCCAGCAGCTCACAAGTAGCTACAATTCGCACTGAAGCTTTCTTT	CASSSQVATIRTEAFF
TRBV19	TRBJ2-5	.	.	TGTGCCAGTAGTACAGGGGATACGTTCTACTTC	CASSTGDTFYF
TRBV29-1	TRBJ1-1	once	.	TGCAGCGGAAGGTTCCGGGGCACTGAAGCTTTCTTT	CSGRFRGTEAFF
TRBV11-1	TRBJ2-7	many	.	TGTGCCAGCAGCTTATTCGGACAGTCATTTTACGAGCAGTACTTC	CASSLFGQSFYEQYF
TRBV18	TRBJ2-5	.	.	TGTGCCAGCTCACCGGGGCCCCAAGAGACCCAGTACTTC	CASSPGPQETQYF
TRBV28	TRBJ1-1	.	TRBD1	TGTGCCAGCAGAGCCCGAGACAGGGTTCACACTGAAGCTTTCTTT	CASRARDRVHTEAFF
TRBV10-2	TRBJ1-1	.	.	TGCGCCAGCACTCCCAGCGGGGGCCCCTCAGAAGCTTTCTTT	CASTPSGGPSEAFF
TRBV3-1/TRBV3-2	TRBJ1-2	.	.	TGTGCCAGCAGCTCGGGGTTCTATGGCTACACCTTC	CASSSGFYGYTF
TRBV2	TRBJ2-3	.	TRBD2	TGTGCCAGCGGACTAGCGGGGGTTACCGATACGCAGTATTTT	CASGLAGVTDTQYF
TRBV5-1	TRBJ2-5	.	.	TGCGCCAGCAGCTTGGGTGGGCCTCAAGAGACCCAGTACTTC	CASSLGGPQETQYF
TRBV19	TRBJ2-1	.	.	TGTGCCAGTAGTACCAACCTATACAATGAGCAGTTCTTC	CASSTNLYNEQFF
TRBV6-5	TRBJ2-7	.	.	TGTGCCAGCAGTTTTCCGGGAGCCTACGAGCAGTACTTC	CASSFPGAYEQYF
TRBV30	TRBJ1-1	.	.	TGTGCCTGGGGTCGGGGGTTGAACACTGAAGCTTTCTTT	CAWGRGLNTEAFF
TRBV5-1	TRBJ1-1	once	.	TGCGCCAGCAGCTTGGGGCGGGCGAACACTGAAGCTTTCTTT	CASSLGRANTEAFF
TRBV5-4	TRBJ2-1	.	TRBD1	TGTGCCAGCAGTTGGGGGCCGGGACAGGGTCTCAGTGAGCAGTTCTTC	CASSWGPGQGLSEQFF
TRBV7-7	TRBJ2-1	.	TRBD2	TGTGCCAGCAGCCCTAGCGGGGATGAGCAGTTCTTC	CASSPSGDEQFF